One sample yielded the 4 T cell receptor beta chains listed below, sequenced in a study of CD8+ T cells in alopecia areata. In each case, RNA was isolated and then reverse transcribed into cDNA as the sequencing template. The repertoire was sequenced with immunoSEQ multiplex PCR; TCRdb's copy has only in-frame clones and lacks some. The repertoire holds about 190,000 clones, 50% to 60% seen once, with roughly 0.71% in the top ten. Treatment given: oral pan-JAK inhibitor, 5-10 mg twice daily. The input for sequencing was CD4+ T cells sorted from blood, taken at week 4, from a patient treated with tofacitinib. All receptors come from a human donor with alopecia areata.

Regarding this clone: At the DNA level, this CDR3 is encoded by other sequences in the same sample as well. CDR3 sequence reads: CASSDTSGRTDTQYF. CDR3 DNA sequence: TGTGCCAGCAGTGACACTAGCGGACGCACAGATACGCAGTATTTT. V gene TRBV2 combines with J gene TRBJ2-3; 8 nucleotides align to TRBD2. From germline, CDR1 is SNHLY and CDR2 FYNNEI. Germline trimming cut 3 bases from V and 1 base from J; bases unmatched to any gene: 3. The CDR3 runs to 15 residues.

This clone came up many times. This chain joins TRBV28 and TRBJ2-3; 7 nucleotides agree with TRBD2. CDR3 size: 15 residues. V shed 1 base, J shed 1 base, and the junction held 2 bases outside the gene matches. The germline V gene encodes CDR1 MDHEN and CDR2 SYDVKM. CDR3 nucleotides: TGTGCCAGCAGTTTATCAGGACTAGGCACAGATACGCAGTATTTT. Encoded protein: CASSLSGLGTDTQYF.

V usage is TRBV6-6 and J usage is TRBJ2-3; D is uncertain. Germline CDR1 reads MNHNY; CDR2 reads SVGAGI (reference sequence). This CDR3 region has 13 residues. V was shortened by 5 bases and J by 5 bases, with 11 bases between the two germline ends. CDR3 amino acids: CASSLRPVDTQYF. The CDR3 coding sequence is TGTGCCAGCAGTCTCCGGCCCGTAGATACGCAGTATTTT.

The rearrangement links TRBV18 to TRBJ1-5; possibly TRBD1 for D (5 bases). This CDR3 is built from 15 residues. Germline CDR1 KGHSH, CDR2 LQKENI. The V gene lost 3 bases and the J gene lost 4 bases, with 13 bases spanning the gap. CDR3 amino acids: CASSPDTGMNQPQHF. Here the CDR3 DNA reads TGTGCCAGCTCACCGGATACAGGAATGAATCAGCCCCAGCATTTT.